The sequence of this TCR beta chain was determined in a study of vaccination effects on CD4 cells after COVID-19. Using viral peptide pools, the ViraFEST assay grew out antigen-specific CD4+ T cells prior to sequencing. Cultured cells yielded isolated CD4+ T cells after 10 days. Nucleocapsid antibody tests were negative, and the vaccine recipients had no prior SARS-CoV-2 infection. The length of the CDR3 is 12 residues. The germline V gene encodes CDR1 LGHDT and CDR2 YNNKEL (reference sequence). With 7 bases removed from V and 6 bases from J, the gap between germline ends came to 9 bases. Data came from immunoSEQ multiplex PCR; TCRdb stores just in-frame clones and leaves some out. The sample contains roughly 50,000 clones, more than 75% of which appear only once. General study findings and limits: Missing from the study were early post-infection timepoints, and its convalescent patients were few. Healthy vaccinees' vaccine-induced clones included only 1 of 255 that recognized common cold coronaviruses.

In regard to this clone: The antigen remains unidentified.

The chain joins TRBV3-1 (or the pseudogene TRBV3-2) to TRBJ2-2; no definite D call. The clonotype originates from a human donor who received a COVID-19 vaccine. The sample consisted of CD4+ T cells from PBMCs cultured with HCoV-OC43 spike peptides, taken before COVID-19 vaccination. The subset was: HCoV-OC43 spike overlapping peptide pool stimulation. DNA for the CDR3: TGTGCCAGCAACCGTGCTGCCGGGGAGCTGTTTTTT. Translation gives CASNRAAGELFF.